These 21 T cell receptor beta chains originate from one sample sequenced in a study of shared clonotypes between healthy human individuals. The protocol was immunoSEQ multiplex PCR, while the TCRdb copy is restricted to in-frame clones and leaves out a portion. The table lists a few million clones, around 95% of them singletons, with around 0.13% in the top ten. Sequencing used naive CD4+ T cells sorted from blood. Subset noted: CD45RA+ positively selected. These receptors all stem from a man between 18 and 29 years old in good health.

This clone was observed a single time. The chain links TRBV12-2 to TRBJ2-7; the D segment call TRBD2 is taken from the table without a DNA check. TRBV12-2 is designated a pseudogene. The CDR3 runs to 20 residues. CDR3 coding DNA: TGTGCAAGTCGCTTAGCCGGGAGAGACACTCCTAACCGGGTCGGCTACGAGCAGTACTTC. Its translation: CASRLAGRDTPNRVGYEQYF.

This chain uses TRBV28 with TRBJ2-3; D uncertain. This CDR3 is 17 amino acids long. V shed 2 bases and J shed 2 bases, with 17 bases lying between them. Germline V gives CDR1 MDHEN, CDR2 SYDVKM. The CDR3 DNA reads as TGTGCCAGCAGTTTAAACCAATACGTACAGAACACAGATACGCAGTATTTT. It is translated as CASSLNQYVQNTDTQYF.

V gene TRBV12-5 combines with J gene TRBJ2-7; D not certain. There are 14 residues in the CDR3. Germline values: CDR1 LGHNT, CDR2 FRNRAP. V was trimmed by 0 bases and J by 4 bases, leaving 10 bases between them. The DNA for the CDR3 is TGTGCTAGTGGTTTGGTACCCGAGCATTACGAGCAGTACTTC. Protein sequence: CASGLVPEHYEQYF.

V usage is TRBV6-5 and J usage is TRBJ1-4, with a tentative D call TRBD1 (5 bases). Trimming shortened V by 5 bases and J by 0 bases, and 10 bases separated the two germline ends. Germline loops: CDR1 MNHEY, CDR2 SVGAGI. This CDR3 is built from 15 residues. CDR3 nucleotides: TGTGCCAGCAGTACCCGGGGCGCAACTAATGAAAAACTGTTTTTT. Translated: CASSTRGATNEKLFF.

Worth noting for this clone: Other DNA sequences in the sample encode the same CDR3. This chain joins TRBV18 and TRBJ2-2; 10 bases match TRBD2. The V gene end was trimmed by 3 bases and the J gene end by 5 bases; junction bases not matched to a gene: 6. Looked up from germline, CDR1 is KGHSH and CDR2 is LQKENI. The CDR3 has 16 residues. This CDR3 reads CASSPTLAGVTGELFF. DNA of the CDR3: TGTGCCAGCTCACCTACCCTAGCGGGGGTAACCGGGGAGCTGTTTTTT.

The chain recombines TRBV28 with TRBJ1-2, with 8 bases lining up with TRBD1. This CDR3 has 13 amino acids. V dropped 6 bases and J dropped 4; count of bases not matched to a gene: 4. Germline lookup yields CDR1 MDHEN and CDR2 SYDVKM. The CDR3 bases are TGTGCCAGCAGAACAGGGGGGATCTATGGCTACACCTTC. Protein sequence: CASRTGGIYGYTF.

This clone showed up just once. The V call is TRBV9, the J call TRBJ1-4; TRBD1 might be the D (5 bases). The CDR3 spans 18 residues. Germline lookup yields CDR1 SGDLS and CDR2 YYNGEE. V gave up 3 bases and J gave up 2 bases, with 20 bases separating them. This CDR3 is CASSETGTPFWTNEKLFF. The CDR3 nucleotides are TGTGCCAGCAGCGAAACCGGGACCCCCTTTTGGACTAATGAAAAACTGTTTTTT. The full variable domain, its missing parts supplied by reference TRBV9 and TRBJ1-4, is DSGVTQTPKHLITATGQRVTLRCSPRSGDLSVYWYQQSLDQGLQFLIQYYNGEERAKGNILERFSAQQFPDLHSELNLSSLELGDSALYFCASSETGTPFWTNEKLFFGSGTQLSVL.

This clone has just one count. This chain links TRBV7-2 with TRBJ1-3, with TRBD1 matching over 7 bases. Trimming cost V 5 bases and J 4 bases; bases outside gene matches: 11. The CDR3 has 16 amino acids. Germline V gene lookup returns CDR1 SGHTA and CDR2 FQGNSA. CDR3 region: CASSDRTGRWGNTIYF. CDR3 DNA sequence: TGTGCCAGCAGCGATAGGACAGGCCGGTGGGGAAACACCATATATTTT.

V and J are TRBV4-3 and TRBJ2-5, with a tentative D call TRBD2 (6 bases). Per the germline V gene, CDR1 is LGHNA and CDR2 is YSLEER. The CDR3 contains 15 residues. Deletions cut 2 bases from V and 5 bases from J, with 15 bases between. The CDR3 sequence is CASSQLGGGGETQYF. The CDR3, as DNA: TGCGCCAGCAGCCAACTCGGGGGAGGAGGGGAGACCCAGTACTTC.

The chain joins TRBV18 to TRBJ2-7; a weak D match, TRBD1 (6 bases). This CDR3 region has 13 residues. Looked up from germline, CDR1 is KGHSH and CDR2 is LQKENI. V was clipped by 4 bases and J by 5 bases, with 12 bases between them. The CDR3 here is CASSLLQGDEQYF. For the CDR3, the DNA is TGTGCCAGCTCACTTCTACAGGGCGACGAGCAGTACTTC.

This clone was counted once. V and J are TRBV6-4 and TRBJ2-5, with 10 nucleotides matching TRBD2. Germline CDR1 is MRHNA and CDR2 is SNTAGT. This CDR3 is built from 14 residues. J lost 1 base, V lost 7 bases, and 3 bases had no gene match. The CDR3 DNA is TGTGCCAGCACCCAGCGGGAGGGCCAAGAGACCCAGTACTTC. Protein product: CASTQREGQETQYF.

This chain links TRBV9 with TRBJ2-7, with D maybe TRBD1 (6 bases). Trimming left V 0 bases short and J 3 bases short, with 16 bases between. CDR1 is SGDLS, CDR2 YYNGEE, per germline. The CDR3 is made up of 16 amino acids. The chain's CDR3 is CASSVATTGRLYEQYF. The CDR3 DNA sequence: TGTGCCAGCAGCGTAGCTACGACAGGTAGACTCTACGAGCAGTACTTC.

This clone appeared a single time. The chain has TRBV25-1 and TRBJ1-1; D is perhaps TRBD1 (6 bases). CDR1 is MGHDK and CDR2 is SYGVNS in the germline V gene. The CDR3 length is 15 residues. Trimming removed 2 bases from V and 4 bases from J, with 14 bases in between. The CDR3 region has the DNA TGTGCCAGCAGTGAAATAAAGAAGGGGGGCACTGAAGCTTTCTTT. Amino acids: CASSEIKKGGTEAFF.

V gene TRBV6-1 combines with J gene TRBJ1-2; D unresolved. V gave up 0 bases and J gave up 4 bases, with 12 bases separating them. This CDR3 contains 15 residues. Germline loops: CDR1 MNHNS, CDR2 SASEGT. The CDR3 coding sequence is TGTGCCAGCAGTGAAGCCCTTGGACCCGGCTATGGCTACACCTTC. It translates to CASSEALGPGYGYTF.

A few counts support this clone. The chain recombines TRBV19 with TRBJ2-2; tentatively, D is TRBD1 or TRBD2 (5 bases each). V was trimmed by 5 bases and J by 6 bases, leaving 19 bases between them. The germline CDR1 and CDR2 sequences are LNHDA and SQIVND (reference sequence). The CDR3 has 16 amino acids. The CDR3 DNA sequence: TGTGCCAGTAGTCTTTCCCGGGACCGCAACGCCGGGGAGCTGTTTTTT. Amino acid sequence: CASSLSRDRNAGELFF.

V gene TRBV18 combines with J gene TRBJ2-3; 7 bases align to TRBD1. The CDR3 spans 16 residues. V lost 3 bases, J lost 4 bases, and 10 bases stayed unmatched. In germline, CDR1 is KGHSH, CDR2 LQKENI. The CDR3 reads CASSPVVTGNSDTQYF. CDR3 bases: TGTGCCAGCTCACCGGTTGTGACAGGGAACTCAGATACGCAGTATTTT.

The rearrangement uses TRBV6-5 and TRBJ1-5; TRBD1 matches at 8 bases. Germline V CDR1 and CDR2: MNHEY, SVGAGI. Trimming took 6 bases from V and 2 from J; bases not matched to a gene: 6. The CDR3 has 15 amino acids. In DNA, the CDR3 is TGTGCCAGCAGATCCGACAGGGGAGGCAATCAGCCCCAGCATTTT. It is translated as CASRSDRGGNQPQHF.

This chain joins TRBV2 and TRBJ2-7; 10 bases line up with TRBD2. V trimming: 8 bases; J trimming: 7 bases; junction bases outside the gene matches: 8. The germline CDR1 and CDR2 sequences are SNHLY and FYNNEI. The CDR3 sequence is 13 residues long. The CDR3 protein is CASQSGRAGEQYF. CDR3 bases: TGTGCCAGCCAGAGCGGGAGGGCGGGTGAGCAGTACTTC.

To note about this clone: At the DNA level, this CDR3 is encoded by other sequences in the same sample as well. As DNA, the CDR3 is TGTGCCAGCAGTCCAGGGGGACAGCCCCAGCATTTT. Its translation: CASSPGGQPQHF. The V call is TRBV28, the J call TRBJ1-5; 7 positions match TRBD1. V was clipped by 5 bases and J by 7 bases; unmatched bases: 2. The CDR3 runs to 12 residues. Germline V lookup: CDR1 MDHEN, CDR2 SYDVKM.

The chain recombines TRBV19 with TRBJ1-2; TRBD1 might be the D (5 bases). Germline values: CDR1 LNHDA, CDR2 SQIVND (reference sequence). The CDR3 loop spans 12 amino acids. Trimming removed 7 bases at V and 4 bases at J, with 10 bases between. The CDR3 sequence: CASKGDGYGYTF. The CDR3 nucleotides are TGTGCCAGTAAAGGGGACGGCTATGGCTACACCTTC.

This chain connects TRBV5-8 to TRBJ1-4; 8 nucleotides match TRBD1. V was pared by 5 bases and J by 4 bases, with 7 bases of the junction left unmatched. From germline, CDR1 is SGHTS and CDR2 YDEGEE. The CDR3 consists of 15 residues. The DNA of the CDR3 is TGTGCCAGCAGACAAACAGGGGGGTTTAATGAAAAACTGTTTTTT. This translates into CASRQTGGFNEKLFF.